Here is one T cell receptor beta chain with its context. This sample was taken from a study of cytomegalovirus exposure and HLA in healthy donors. The PCR employed 60 Vbeta primers together with 13 Jbeta primers. The table came from immunoSEQ multiplex PCR; TCRdb's copy has only in-frame clones and leaves some out. The sample carries 130,000 or so clones, roughly three quarters recorded once. Germline values: CDR1 MNHEY, CDR2 SVGAGI. CDR3 length: 15 residues. V dropped 0 bases and J dropped 8; count of bases not matched to a gene: 6. All donors participated as healthy donors of bone marrow. This sequence was found in a male donor in good health and CMV-seronegative. Sequencing used PBMCs. The rearrangement uses TRBV6-5 and TRBJ1-4; 7 bases match TRBD1. The CDR3 loop is CASSYSPGGSEKLFF. CDR3 DNA: TGTGCCAGCAGTTACTCGCCAGGGGGGAGCGAAAAACTGTTTTTT.